One sample yielded the 14 T cell receptor beta chains listed below, sequenced in a study of cytomegalovirus exposure and HLA in healthy donors. Libraries were prepared by immunoSEQ multiplex PCR; TCRdb keeps only in-frame clonotypes and omits some of them. The data contain roughly 140,000 clones, approximately 91% of them singletons. What was sequenced was PBMCs. The receptors derive from a young man in good health and CMV-seronegative.

V usage is TRBV4-1 and J usage is TRBJ2-1; the match to TRBD1 covers 9 bases. Germline loops: CDR1 MGHRA, CDR2 YSYEKL. Trimming at V came to 5 bases and at J to 4 bases, leaving 3 bases not matched to a gene. This CDR3 is built from 14 residues. This CDR3 is CASSSTGGYNEQFF. CDR3 DNA: TGCGCCAGCAGCTCGACAGGGGGGTACAATGAGCAGTTCTTC.

The chain joins TRBV30 to TRBJ2-5; D remains ambiguous. Trimming removed 2 bases from V and 1 base from J, with 5 bases in between. The CDR3 has 12 amino acids. The germline V gene encodes CDR1 GTSNPN and CDR2 SVGIG (reference sequence). The chain's CDR3 is CAWSLGQETQYF. CDR3 nucleotide sequence: TGTGCCTGGAGTCTAGGCCAAGAGACCCAGTACTTC.

The chain links TRBV30 to TRBJ2-5, with a possible D match to TRBD2 (6 bases). CDR1 and CDR2 (germline): GTSNPN, SVGIG (reference sequence). Deletions cut 5 bases from V and 5 bases from J, with 12 bases between. The CDR3 runs to 12 residues. CDR3 region: CAWATSGETQYF. CDR3 DNA sequence: TGTGCCTGGGCGACTAGTGGCGAGACCCAGTACTTC.

The chain links TRBV2 to TRBJ2-1, with TRBD1 matching 9 bases. Germline CDR1 reads SNHLY; CDR2 reads FYNNEI. The V segment lost 4 bases and the J segment 2 bases; nucleotides outside the gene matches: 9. The CDR3 has 17 residues. The CDR3 here is CASSVPSRDRAYNEQFF. The CDR3 DNA is TGTGCCAGCAGTGTCCCCTCCCGGGACAGGGCCTACAATGAGCAGTTCTTC.

In its sample, this clone was seen a few times. The CDR3 nucleotides read TGTGCCACCAGCAGGCCTCTCTCGGGAGGGGGCTATGGCTACACCTTC. This sequence encodes CATSRPLSGGGYGYTF. The chain has TRBV15 and TRBJ1-2, with a tentative D call TRBD1 (6 bases). Trimming cost V 3 bases and J 4 bases, with 18 bases left between them. The germline gives CDR1 LNHNV, CDR2 YYDKDF (reference sequence). The CDR3 runs to 16 residues. The full variable domain, completed using reference TRBV15 and TRBJ1-2, is DAMVIQNPRYQVTQFGKPVTLSCSQTLNHNVMYWYQQKSSQAPKLLFHYYDKDFNNEADTPDNFQSRRPNTSFCFLDIRSPGLGDTAMYLCATSRPLSGGGYGYTFGSGTRLTVV.

J is TRBJ2-5 and V is TRBV6-6, with D possibly matching TRBD2 (5 bases). The CDR3 is 12 residues long. The V end lost 5 bases, the J end lost 5 bases, and 9 bases lay between the germline ends. The germline V gene encodes CDR1 MNHNY and CDR2 SVGAGI (reference sequence). CDR3 nucleotides: TGTGCCAGCAGTCCGGGGTTGGAGACCCAGTACTTC. Amino acids: CASSPGLETQYF.

The chain couples TRBV6-6 to TRBJ2-2; 8 positions agree with TRBD1. The CDR3 consists of 13 residues. Germline CDR1 reads MNHNY; CDR2 reads SVGAGI (reference sequence). Trimming took 5 bases from V and 5 from J; bases not matched to a gene: 1. CDR3 loop: CASSDRGTGELFF. The DNA of the CDR3 is TGTGCCAGCAGTGACAGGGGAACCGGGGAGCTGTTTTTT.

This rearrangement joins TRBV11-2 to TRBJ1-3; possible D gene TRBD1, 6 bases. The CDR3 runs 16 residues. Between the trimmed V and J ends, which lost 10 bases and 2 bases, there was a span of 21 bases. Germline lookup yields CDR1 SGHAT and CDR2 FQNNGV. The CDR3, as DNA: TGTGCCACCGAAGGCCGGACGGGACAAACTGGAAACACCATATATTTT. Protein: CATEGRTGQTGNTIYF.

The V call is TRBV7-3, the J call TRBJ2-7, with D possibly matching TRBD1 (6 bases). CDR1 and CDR2 (germline): SGHTA, FQGTGA. This CDR3 comprises 18 residues. The V end was cut by 5 bases, the J end by 0 bases, with 23 bases between. The CDR3 is CASSPLNPTGSSSYEQYF. CDR3 DNA: TGTGCCAGCAGCCCCCTAAATCCGACAGGTTCTAGCTCCTACGAGCAGTACTTC. Based on the CDR3 plus reference TRBV7-3 and TRBJ2-7, the full variable domain is GAGVSQTPSNKVTEKGKYVELRCDPISGHTALYWYRQSLGQGPEFLIYFQGTGAADDSGLPNDRFFAVRPEGSVSTLKIQRTERGDSAVYLCASSPLNPTGSSSYEQYFGPGTRLTVT.

CDR3 amino acids: CASSLLGTGGFEQYF. The CDR3 DNA sequence: TGTGCCAGCAGTTTACTTGGGACAGGGGGCTTCGAGCAGTACTTC. The V call is TRBV25-1, the J call TRBJ2-7; 12 positions match TRBD1. Germline V gene lookup returns CDR1 MGHDK and CDR2 SYGVNS. CDR3 length: 15 residues. V shed 5 bases and J 6 bases; nucleotides not matched to a gene: 8.

This clone was observed a single time. The DNA of the CDR3 is TGCGCCAGCAGCTGGGAGGGACGGAACAGCTACACCTTC. Protein sequence: CASSWEGRNSYTF. The rearrangement links TRBV5-1 to TRBJ1-2, with D tentatively TRBD1 (5 bases). This CDR3 is 13 amino acids long. Trimming took 3 bases from V and 9 from J, leaving 15 bases between them. CDR1 is SGHRS, CDR2 YFSETQ, per germline.

The chain employs TRBV9 and TRBJ2-3; 7 bases agree with TRBD1. Germline CDR1 is SGDLS and CDR2 is YYNGEE. The CDR3 extends over 16 amino acids. Trimming took 4 bases from V and 2 from J; bases not matched to a gene: 10. The CDR3 spells CASSSNGQGVTDTQYF. The CDR3 DNA follows: TGTGCCAGCAGCTCGAACGGGCAGGGGGTCACAGATACGCAGTATTTT.

This clone was seen only once. The chain couples TRBV7-8 to TRBJ1-5; D might be TRBD1 (6 bases). Germline V CDR1 and CDR2: SGHVS, FQNEAQ. The CDR3 is made up of 16 amino acids. V was cut by 5 bases and J by 5 bases, with 19 bases left in between. CDR3 protein: CASSATGTPGDQPQHF. The CDR3 DNA is TGTGCCAGCAGCGCCACCGGGACACCAGGGGATCAGCCCCAGCATTTT.

The genes are TRBV13 and TRBJ2-2; D is undetermined. The CDR3 spans 13 residues. Trimming took off 3 bases at V and 9 bases at J, with 11 bases between the two ends. Germline lookup yields CDR1 PRHDT and CDR2 FYEKMQ (reference sequence). The CDR3 DNA follows: TGTGCCAGCAGCTTCGTAGACACTCGGGAGCTGTTTTTT. As protein: CASSFVDTRELFF.